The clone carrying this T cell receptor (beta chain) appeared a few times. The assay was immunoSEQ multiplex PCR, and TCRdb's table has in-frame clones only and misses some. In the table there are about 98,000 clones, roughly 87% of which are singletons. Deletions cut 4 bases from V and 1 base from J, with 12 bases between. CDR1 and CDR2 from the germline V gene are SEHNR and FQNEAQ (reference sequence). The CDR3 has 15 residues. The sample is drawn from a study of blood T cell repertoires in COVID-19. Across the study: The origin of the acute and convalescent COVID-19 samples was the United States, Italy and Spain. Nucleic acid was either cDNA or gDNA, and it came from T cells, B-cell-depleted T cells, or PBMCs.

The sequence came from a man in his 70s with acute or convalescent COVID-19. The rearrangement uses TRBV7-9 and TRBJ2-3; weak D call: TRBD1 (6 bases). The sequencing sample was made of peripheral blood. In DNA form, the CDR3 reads TGTGCCAGCAGCTCGGACAGCCCTGGCACAGATACGCAGTATTTT. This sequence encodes CASSSDSPGTDTQYF.